What follows are 16 T cell receptor beta chains derived from one specimen sequenced in a study of blood T cell repertoires in COVID-19. The repertoire was sequenced with immunoSEQ multiplex PCR; TCRdb's copy has only in-frame clones and lacks some. The table records tens of thousands of clones, approximately 78% of them present only once. The sequenced sample consisted of peripheral blood. These TCRs come from a human donor in a cohort sampled during active COVID-19.

Ten or more counts support this clone. This chain joins TRBV25-1 and TRBJ1-1; D is unclear. V shed 4 bases and J shed 12 bases, with 21 bases lying between them. The germline gives CDR1 MGHDK, CDR2 SYGVNS. This CDR3 is built from 14 residues. In DNA form, the CDR3 reads TGTGCCAGCAGTGTACCTTACGAGGGATCCGCGACTTTCTTT. This translates into CASSVPYEGSATFF.

This clone was seen a few times. The gene calls are TRBV7-2 and TRBJ1-4, with 8 bases lining up with TRBD1. Per germline, CDR1 SGHTA and CDR2 FQGNSA. The junction had 5 bases not matched to a gene; V was cut back by 4 bases and J by 7 bases. The CDR3 spans 14 residues. The CDR3 sequence: CASSYDRGFEKLFF. The CDR3 DNA follows: TGTGCCAGCAGCTACGACAGGGGTTTTGAAAAACTGTTTTTT. The full variable domain, in which reference TRBV7-2 and TRBJ1-4 provide the parts outside the CDR3, is GAGVSQSPSNKVTEKGKDVELRCDPISGHTALYWYRQSLGQGLEFLIYFQGNSAPDKSGLPSDRFSAERTGGSVSTLTIQRTQQEDSAVYLCASSYDRGFEKLFFGSGTQLSVL.

The V gene is TRBV5-1, the J gene TRBJ2-7; TRBD2 matches at 10 bases. The CDR3 length is 16 residues. The germline gives CDR1 SGHRS, CDR2 YFSETQ. V was pared by 3 bases and J by 0 bases, with 6 bases of the junction left unmatched. The CDR3 DNA reads TGCGCCAGCAGCTCGCCGACTAGCGGGTACTCCTACGAGCAGTACGTC. Amino acid sequence: CASSSPTSGYSYEQYV.

This rearrangement joins TRBV14 to TRBJ2-3; 9 nucleotides line up with TRBD2. The CDR3 is 16 residues long. V shed 4 bases, J shed 5 bases, and the junction held 10 bases outside the gene matches. CDR1 is SGHDN and CDR2 is FVKESK in the germline V gene. The CDR3 loop reads CASSPSGLAKRDTQYF. The CDR3, as DNA: TGTGCCAGCAGCCCGAGTGGACTAGCGAAAAGAGATACGCAGTATTTT.

The table lists this clone with a few counts. This chain links TRBV7-6 with TRBJ2-3, with TRBD2 matching over 10 bases. The CDR3 contains 16 residues. Germline V CDR1 and CDR2: SGHVS, FNYEAQ. V lost 0 bases and J lost 5; bases outside the gene matches: 5. Written as DNA, the CDR3 is TGTGCCAGCAGCTTAGCCCCTAGCGGGGGCCAAGATACGCAGTATTTT. Protein sequence: CASSLAPSGGQDTQYF.

This sequence joins TRBV3-1 (or the pseudogene TRBV3-2) and TRBJ2-3; weak D call: TRBD1 (5 bases). Germline CDR1 reads LGHDT; CDR2 reads YNNKEL (reference sequence). The CDR3 loop spans 16 amino acids. V gave up 1 base and J gave up 1 base, with 12 bases separating them. CDR3 sequence (DNA): TGTGCCAGCAGCCAAGGATGGGGCCGGGGCACAGATACGCAGTATTTT. Translation gives CASSQGWGRGTDTQYF.

V and J are TRBV7-2 and TRBJ1-1; tentatively, D is TRBD1 (5 bases). Germline V CDR1 and CDR2: SGHTA, FQGNSA. The CDR3 runs to 16 residues. V lost 2 bases and J lost 3, with 16 bases in between. CDR3 coding DNA: TGTGCCAGCAGCTTAACCCCTCAGGGATTCTACACTGAAGCTTTCTTT. Its protein product is CASSLTPQGFYTEAFF.

The V gene is TRBV4-1, the J gene TRBJ2-3; 7 nucleotides match TRBD2. The V gene end was trimmed by 1 base and the J gene end by 1 base; junction bases not matched to a gene: 2. Per germline, CDR1 MGHRA and CDR2 YSYEKL. The CDR3 sequence is 15 residues long. The CDR3 DNA reads as TGCGCCAGCAGCCAAGCCCTAGCGGGCACAGATACGCAGTATTTT. This encodes CASSQALAGTDTQYF.

The V and J genes are TRBV6-4 and TRBJ1-5, with D hard to call. Trimming took off 4 bases at V and 4 bases at J, with 5 bases between the two ends. The CDR3 runs to 12 residues. Germline CDR1 is MRHNA and CDR2 is SNTAGT. The DNA of the CDR3 is TGTGCCAGCAGTGCTAGAAATCAGCCCCAGCATTTT. Encoded protein: CASSARNQPQHF.

V gene TRBV2 combines with J gene TRBJ2-1, with 7 bases matching TRBD2. Germline V gene data show CDR1 as SNHLY and CDR2 as FYNNEI. The CDR3 length is 18 residues. Trimming at V came to 3 bases and at J to 2 bases, leaving 13 bases not matched to a gene. The CDR3 DNA sequence: TGTGCCAGCAGTGAGGAGGACACGTATAGCGGGCCCTACAATGAGCAGTTCTTC. As protein: CASSEEDTYSGPYNEQFF. Together with reference TRBV2 and TRBJ2-1, the CDR3 gives the full variable domain: EPEVTQTPSHQVTQMGQEVILRCVPISNHLYFYWYRQILGQKVEFLVSFYNNEISEKSEIFDDQFSVERPDGSNFTLKIRSTKLEDSAMYFCASSEEDTYSGPYNEQFFGPGTRLTVL.

This clone was observed once. V and J are TRBV2 and TRBJ2-2; 7 nucleotides line up with TRBD2. V shed 7 bases, J shed 7 bases, and the junction held 6 bases outside the gene matches. The germline V gene encodes CDR1 SNHLY and CDR2 FYNNEI. The CDR3 spans 13 residues. The CDR3 DNA is TGTGCCAGCAAGAGGGGAGGGATCGGGGAGCTGTTTTTT. Translated, it gives CASKRGGIGELFF.

V is TRBV29-1 and J is TRBJ2-1; the D is unclear. V lost 1 base, J lost 6 bases, and 19 bases lay in between. The germline gives CDR1 SQVTM, CDR2 ANQGSEA. This CDR3 has 16 amino acids. The CDR3 sequence: CSVEGAFWQNRNEQFF. The DNA for the CDR3 is TGCAGCGTTGAAGGGGCTTTCTGGCAGAACCGCAATGAGCAGTTCTTC.

V usage is TRBV14 and J usage is TRBJ2-1, with D perhaps TRBD2 (6 bases). The germline gives CDR1 SGHDN, CDR2 FVKESK. This CDR3 is 15 amino acids long. Trimming took off 4 bases at V and 0 bases at J, with 10 bases between the two ends. For the CDR3, the DNA is TGTGCCAGCAGCCCTCGGGGGAACTCCTACAATGAGCAGTTCTTC. This translates into CASSPRGNSYNEQFF.

The V and J genes are TRBV7-9 and TRBJ1-1; 9 bases are a match to TRBD1. The germline gives CDR1 SEHNR, CDR2 FQNEAQ (reference sequence). The V and J ends lost 6 bases and 6 bases, in that order; junction bases with no gene match: 8. CDR3 size: 14 residues. CDR3 region: CASRRGQGWAEAFF. In nucleotides, the CDR3 is TGTGCCAGCAGACGGGGACAGGGATGGGCTGAAGCTTTCTTT.

The chain links TRBV5-1 to TRBJ2-7; D is possibly TRBD1 (6 bases). V lost 6 bases, J lost 2 bases, and 15 bases lay in between. This CDR3 has 14 residues. Germline loops: CDR1 SGHRS, CDR2 YFSETQ. Written as DNA, the CDR3 is TGCGCCAGCAACCTCGACAGGCCAACCTACGAGCAGTACTTC. It specifies CASNLDRPTYEQYF.

This chain joins TRBV5-1 and TRBJ2-3; 13 bases fit TRBD2. The CDR3 is 15 amino acids. V gave up 2 bases and J gave up 3 bases; unmatched junction bases: 0. Germline V lookup: CDR1 SGHRS, CDR2 YFSETQ. The CDR3 DNA is TGCGCCAGCAGCTTACTAGCGGGGGGGACAGATACGCAGTATTTT. Translating gives CASSLLAGGTDTQYF.